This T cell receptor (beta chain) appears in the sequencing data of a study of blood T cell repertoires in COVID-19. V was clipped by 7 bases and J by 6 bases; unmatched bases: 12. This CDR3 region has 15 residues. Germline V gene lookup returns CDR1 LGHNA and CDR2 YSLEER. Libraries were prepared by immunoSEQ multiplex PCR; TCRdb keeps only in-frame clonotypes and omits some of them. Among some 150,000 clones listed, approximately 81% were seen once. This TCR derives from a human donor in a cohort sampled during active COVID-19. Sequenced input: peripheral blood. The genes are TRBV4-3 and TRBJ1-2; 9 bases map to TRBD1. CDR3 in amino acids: CASNLNTGQGDGYTF. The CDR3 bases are TGCGCCAGCAACCTAAACACGGGACAGGGTGATGGCTACACCTTC.